This T cell receptor beta chain was found in a study of OX40 agonist ivuxolimab in advanced cancers. Study-level points and caveats: Averaged across samples, CD8+ T cells carried more expanded clones than CD4+ did. Antigen specificity was not determined for the expanded peripheral T cells. Both blood CD4+ and CD8+ T cells showed clonal growth by week 6 at 0.1 to 3.0 mg/kg.

Points on this clone: Antigen unknown.

The V end was cut by 0 bases, the J end by 1 base, with 8 bases between. Germline CDR1 is MDHEN and CDR2 is SYDVKM. The CDR3 loop spans 15 amino acids. Clones were sequenced by immunoSEQ multiplex PCR, and TCRdb holds only the in-frame ones, with some missing. The table shows 10,000 to 15,000 clones, with about three quarters occurring only once. Autoimmune disease history or systemic immunosuppression meant exclusion. The receptor was derived from an adult with an advanced solid tumor such as melanoma, head and neck, liver or kidney cancer. This chain links TRBV28 with TRBJ2-3; D is perhaps TRBD2 (6 bases). The sequencing here drew on CD4+ or CD8+ T cells sorted from blood, taken in a trial of the OX40 agonist ivuxolimab. The CDR3 here is CASSLWGTRTDTQYF. The CDR3 bases are TGTGCCAGCAGTTTATGGGGGACTCGCACAGATACGCAGTATTTT.